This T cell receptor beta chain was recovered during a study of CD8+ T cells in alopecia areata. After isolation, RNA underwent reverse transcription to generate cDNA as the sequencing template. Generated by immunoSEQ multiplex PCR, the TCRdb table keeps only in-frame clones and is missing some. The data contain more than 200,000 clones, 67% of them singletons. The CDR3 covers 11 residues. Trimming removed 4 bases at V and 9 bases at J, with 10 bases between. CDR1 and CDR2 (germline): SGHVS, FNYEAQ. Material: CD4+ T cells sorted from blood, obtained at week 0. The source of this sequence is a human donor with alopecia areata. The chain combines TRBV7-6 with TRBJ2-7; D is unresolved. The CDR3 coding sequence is TGTGCCAGCAGCTCGACCCCCGCGCAGTACTTC. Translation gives CASSSTPAQYF. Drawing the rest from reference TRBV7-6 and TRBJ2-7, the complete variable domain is GAGVSQSPRYKVTKRGQDVALRCDPISGHVSLYWYRQALGQGPEFLTYFNYEAQQDKSGLPNDRFSAERPEGSISTLTIQRTEQRDSAMYRCASSSTPAQYFGPGTRLTVT.